The source of this TCR beta chain is a study of blood T cell repertoires in COVID-19. Study overall: There were acute and convalescent COVID-19 samples, and they came from the United States, Italy and Spain.

Germline assignment: CDR1 LGHNT and CDR2 FRNRAP. This CDR3 region has 11 residues. Trimming removed 10 bases from V and 3 bases from J, with 10 bases in between. How the authors handled the data: Reference gene primer amplification in the assay estimated nucleated cell counts. Using immunoSEQ multiplex PCR, the repertoire was profiled, and TCRdb retains in-frame clones only, with some absent. V, J and clone size reflect that table, while D and trimming were determined from the DNA. This sample has approximately 250,000 clones, with roughly 86% found just once. The material sequenced was peripheral blood. This clonotype was obtained from a man aged 40-50 years with active or convalescent COVID-19. This rearrangement joins TRBV12-5 to TRBJ2-7, with D possibly matching TRBD2 (5 bases). The CDR3 region is CAKRGFYEQYF. CDR3 in DNA: TGTGCTAAACGGGGATTCTACGAGCAGTACTTC.